This passage covers 6 T cell receptor beta chains from one sample sequenced in a study of blood T cell repertoires in COVID-19. Assay: immunoSEQ multiplex PCR; the TCRdb copy retains only in-frame clones and omits some. The top ten hold approximately 1.5% of the sample, which has fewer than 350,000 clones, approximately 88% seen once. The sample was PBMCs or T cells enriched from blood (not recorded which). These receptors all stem from a woman in her 40s who had recovered from COVID-19.

V usage is TRBV6-5 and J usage is TRBJ2-7, with TRBD2 matching over 11 bases. V lost 6 bases, J lost 2 bases, and 6 bases stayed unmatched. Per germline, CDR1 MNHEY and CDR2 SVGAGI. The CDR3 totals 15 residues. This CDR3 reads CASRAGTSGTYEQYF. In DNA form, the CDR3 reads TGTGCCAGCAGAGCCGGGACTAGCGGAACCTACGAGCAGTACTTC.

This clone appeared a single time. Here the CDR3 DNA reads TGTGCCAGCAGCTCGGACAAGGCTACCCAGTTTGACTATGGCTACACCTTC. As protein: CASSSDKATQFDYGYTF. This chain connects TRBV5-4 to TRBJ1-2; possible D gene TRBD1, 5 bases. The length of the CDR3 is 17 residues. The germline V gene encodes CDR1 SGHNT and CDR2 YYREEE (reference sequence). V was cut by 3 bases and J by 3 bases, with 21 bases left in between.

The V gene is TRBV11-2, the J gene TRBJ2-3; 8 nucleotides align to TRBD2. Germline values: CDR1 SGHAT, CDR2 FQNNGV. This CDR3 is 15 amino acids long. Losses at the gene ends were 5 bases for V and 0 bases for J; bases not matched to a gene: 4. CDR3 amino acids: CASSPLAASTDTQYF. Here the CDR3 DNA reads TGTGCCAGCAGCCCACTAGCGGCTAGCACAGATACGCAGTATTTT.

This chain joins TRBV27 and TRBJ1-4, with TRBD1 as a possible D gene (5 bases). Trimming removed 5 bases from V and 6 bases from J, with 10 bases in between. Germline values: CDR1 MNHEY, CDR2 SMNVEV (reference sequence). The CDR3 has 13 amino acids. The CDR3 coding sequence is TGTGCCAGCAGTGGCAGGGTGGATGAAAAACTGTTTTTT. Its translation is CASSGRVDEKLFF.

This rearrangement joins TRBV15 to TRBJ1-2, with a weak D call TRBD1 (5 bases). CDR3 length: 16 residues. Between the trimmed V and J ends, which lost 1 base and 5 bases, there was a span of 17 bases. Per germline, CDR1 LNHNV and CDR2 YYDKDF (reference sequence). CDR3 bases: TGTGCCACCAGCAGAGGCCCCAACAGGCGCTTTTATGGCTACACCTTC. It codes for CATSRGPNRRFYGYTF.

As for this clone: Other DNA sequences from this sample encode an identical CDR3 as well. This chain's CDR3 is CASSPPPGAGNTIYF. The CDR3 region has the DNA TGTGCCAGCTCACCCCCTCCGGGGGCTGGAAACACCATATATTTT. This chain connects TRBV18 to TRBJ1-3; TRBD1 might be the D (5 bases). The V and J ends lost 3 bases and 2 bases respectively, with 11 bases between them. Per germline, CDR1 KGHSH and CDR2 LQKENI. The CDR3 has 15 amino acids.